This note documents a single TCR beta chain sequence. Its specific antigen is unknown. No clone much larger than this one lies a single base away; base qualities are absent. TCRbeta CDR3 regions were amplified from genomic DNA by means of the immunoSEQ Assay, a bias-controlled multiplex PCR. As for the original processing: Nucleated cell counts per sample were estimated from amplification of reference gene primers within the assay. To quantify the absolute abundance of each unique TCRbeta CDR3 rearrangement, sequence reads were collapsed and filtered. For each sample, productive Simpson clonality was calculated by taking the square root of Simpson's diversity index across productive rearrangements. This is the immuneACCESS table as TCRdb keeps it, with only in-frame sequences that have V and J called. A part of the clones is gone; compared with another copy, unresolved V genes explain less than half, and the rest is unexplained. V, J and clone size are those of that table, while D and trimming were read from the DNA. Within this sample are some 300,000 clones, with over 75% of them counted one time only. The top ten constitute roughly a tenth of the sample.

Spanning cysteine to phenylalanine, the CDR3 consists of 15 amino acids. Only CDR3 DNA remains: 45 bases, in frame from the first base. Via the germline V gene (reference sequence), CDR1 is MNHEY and CDR2 SMNVEV. V is cut back by 5 bases and J by 6 bases, with 12 bases in the junction unmatched. This specimen belongs to a study of blood T cell repertoires in COVID-19 (dated by TCRdb to about 2020). About the investigation overall: Collaborator samples came from the United States, Italy and Spain and covered acute and convalescent phases of COVID-19. The prospective study material was composed of cDNA or gDNA derived from T cells, B-cell-depleted T cells, or PBMCs. Subjects who had been exposed to COVID-19, were actively infected with it, or had recovered from it provided the deeply sampled blood TCRbeta repertoires that made up the dataset. The repertoires were released in a freely available public database meant as a resource for research on the immune response to SARS-CoV-2. Samples came from the ongoing ImmuneRACE study (first 160 participants) plus 1,254 subjects from 6 global collaborators. Nearly every sample came with metadata listing a de-identified subject ID, COVID-19 status, age in years and sex. Where available, HLA class I and class II types were taken from metadata supplied by the sample provider and were not determined by assay-based typing. What the study reported, not specific to this receptor: The quantity of clinical and demographic metadata differed by source and by participant and was supplied without curation.

Participants in the prospective study were aged about 18 to 95 years, lived in some 24 United States geographic areas, and enrolled through a virtual design. In the prospective study, cohorts were assigned on the basis of participant-reported clinical history obtained from a screening survey and a study questionnaire. For ImmuneRACE Cohort 3, a participant was defined as recovered based on two consecutive negative NP/OP PCR tests, clearance by a healthcare professional, or resolution of symptoms. Mobile phlebotomists in the prospective study collected whole blood, serum and a nasopharyngeal or oropharyngeal swab from every participant. Prospective study participants could optionally give additional blood draws and questionnaires over a 2-month period. Blood samples from the prospective study were shipped frozen or at room temperature prior to DNA extraction.

The sequence derives from a woman between 40 and 55 years old who had recovered from COVID-19. The sample was PBMCs or T cells enriched from blood (not recorded which). Recombination linked TRBV27 to TRBJ1-2; 7 bases in between match TRBD1. The sequenced DNA is TGTGCCAGCAGTACGTGGACAGGCGGGGAGAATGGCTACACCTTC. Translated, it reads CASSTWTGGENGYTF.